These 6 T cell receptor beta chains originate from one sample sequenced in a study of human T cells and chemical hapten exposure (dated by TCRdb to the early 2020s). The library was produced with RACE. TCRdb names NextSeq 500 as the instrument used. TCRdb took the public reads, trimmed them with fastp at Q25, ran MiXCR for clone calling and kept in-frame beta chains. Entries that share a CDR3 protein sequence are merged under the most common genes and DNA. This sample gives 380,000 or so distinct CDR3 sequences in total; 4% to 5.5% of them show up just once. Under 3% of the sample is in the top ten clones. This specimen's time point label, per the study, means: patch test 1, 2 weeks after DPC sensitization. Explained via the paper, the treatment or condition label denotes: therapeutic diphenylcyclopropenone sensitization with weekly scalp DPC. This sample comprised whole blood, obtained in connection with sensitization to the hapten diphenylcyclopropenone (DPC). The receptors were gathered from a woman aged 45-60 years with alopecia areata. Some clones in this sample may be carry-over from other donors' samples.

This clonotype has more than one count but fewer than ten. This chain joins TRBV6-6 and TRBJ2-5, with D possibly being TRBD1 (6 bases). In germline, CDR1 is MNHNY, CDR2 SVGAGI (reference sequence). V lost 11 bases and J 4 bases, leaving 20 bases between the germline ends. The CDR3 loop spans 14 amino acids. CDR3 sequence reads: CASWGRGLTETQYF. Written as DNA, the CDR3 is TGTGCCTCCTGGGGCAGGGGCCTGACAGAGACCCAGTACTTC.

The rearrangement joins TRBV5-1 to TRBJ1-1; 8 nucleotides align to TRBD1. The length of the CDR3 is 14 residues. With 5 bases clipped from V and 11 bases from J, the junction kept 14 bases outside the gene matches. Germline CDR1 SGHRS, CDR2 YFSETQ. The CDR3 coding sequence is TGCGCCAGCAGATTAGACAGGGGCCCAACGGGGGCTTTCTTT. Encoded protein: CASRLDRGPTGAFF.

This clonotype was seen ten or more times. The chain carries TRBV5-1 and TRBJ1-1; TRBD1 agrees at 11 bases. The CDR3 spans 16 residues. With V trimmed by 5 bases and J by 1 base, 7 bases remained unmatched. Per the germline V gene, CDR1 is SGHRS and CDR2 is YFSETQ. The CDR3: CASSWTGGAGNTEAFF. As DNA, the CDR3 is TGCGCCAGCAGTTGGACAGGGGGCGCCGGGAACACTGAAGCTTTCTTT.

V and J are TRBV25-1 and TRBJ2-1; 8 bases fit TRBD2. The CDR3 length is 16 residues. Germline lookup yields CDR1 MGHDK and CDR2 SYGVNS. The V gene end was trimmed by 4 bases and the J gene end by 4 bases; junction bases not matched to a gene: 9. The CDR3: CASSGRRTSGYNEQFF. The CDR3 DNA reads TGTGCCAGCAGTGGTAGGAGAACTAGCGGTTACAATGAGCAGTTCTTC. The complete variable domain, with remaining parts taken from reference TRBV25-1 and TRBJ2-1, reads EADIYQTPRYLVIGTGKKITLECSQTMGHDKMYWYQQDPGMELHLIHYSYGVNSTEKGDLSSESTVSRIRTEHFPLTLESARPSHTSQYLCASSGRRTSGYNEQFFGPGTRLTVL.

This clonotype was picked up a small number of times. The rearrangement joins TRBV15 to TRBJ2-7; no clear D gene. CDR1 is LNHNV, CDR2 YYDKDF, per germline (reference sequence). The CDR3 sequence is 13 residues long. Trimming removed 0 bases from V and 3 bases from J, with 6 bases in between. The CDR3 DNA sequence: TGTGCCACCAGCAGAGAGGGTGACTACGAGCAGTACTTC. It translates to CATSREGDYEQYF. The variable domain in full, with the rest retrieved from reference TRBV15 and TRBJ2-7, is DAMVIQNPRYQVTQFGKPVTLSCSQTLNHNVMYWYQQKSSQAPKLLFHYYDKDFNNEADTPDNFQSRRPNTSFCFLDIRSPGLGDTAMYLCATSREGDYEQYFGPGTRLTVT.

This clonotype was recorded at least ten times. The V call is TRBV24-1, the J call TRBJ2-2; D is unclear. The CDR3 spans 14 residues. Trimming pared 5 bases from V and 7 bases from J, leaving 13 bases between. Germline V lookup: CDR1 KGHDR, CDR2 SFDVKD. The CDR3 region is CATSGGRVGGELFF. Written as DNA, the CDR3 is TGTGCCACCAGTGGAGGAAGGGTCGGCGGGGAGCTGTTTTTT.